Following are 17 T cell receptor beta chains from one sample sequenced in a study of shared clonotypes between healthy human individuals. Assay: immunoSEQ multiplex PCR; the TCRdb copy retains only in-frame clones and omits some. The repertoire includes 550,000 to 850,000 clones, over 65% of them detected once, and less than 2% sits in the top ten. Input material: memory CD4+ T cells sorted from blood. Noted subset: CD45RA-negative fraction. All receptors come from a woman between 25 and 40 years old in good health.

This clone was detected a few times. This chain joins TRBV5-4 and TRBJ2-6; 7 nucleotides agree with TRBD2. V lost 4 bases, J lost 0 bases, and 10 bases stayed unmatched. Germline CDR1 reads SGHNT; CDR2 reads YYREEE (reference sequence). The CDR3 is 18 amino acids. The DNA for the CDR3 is TGTGCCAGCAGCGATTCGGGGGGACCATACTCTGGGGCCAACGTCCTGACTTTC. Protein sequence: CASSDSGGPYSGANVLTF.

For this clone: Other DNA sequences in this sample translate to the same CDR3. The DNA for the CDR3 is TGCGCCAGCAGTGACCGGAACTCCTACGAGCAGTACTTC. Translation gives CASSDRNSYEQYF. V and J are TRBV10-2 and TRBJ2-7; D not certain. The CDR3 covers 13 residues. Germline V CDR1 and CDR2: WSHSY, SAAADI. V was clipped by 3 bases and J by 0 bases, with 6 bases between them.

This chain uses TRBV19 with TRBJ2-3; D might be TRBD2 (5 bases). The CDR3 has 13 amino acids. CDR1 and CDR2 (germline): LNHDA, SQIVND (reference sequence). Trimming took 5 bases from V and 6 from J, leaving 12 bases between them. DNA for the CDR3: TGTGCCAGTAGTCCGGGATATGCCGATACGCAGTATTTT. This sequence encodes CASSPGYADTQYF.

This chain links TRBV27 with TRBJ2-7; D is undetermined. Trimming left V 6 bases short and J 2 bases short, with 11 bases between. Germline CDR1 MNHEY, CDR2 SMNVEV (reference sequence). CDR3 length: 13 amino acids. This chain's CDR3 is CASSSRPAYEQYF. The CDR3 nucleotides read TGTGCCAGCAGCTCGAGACCAGCCTACGAGCAGTACTTC.

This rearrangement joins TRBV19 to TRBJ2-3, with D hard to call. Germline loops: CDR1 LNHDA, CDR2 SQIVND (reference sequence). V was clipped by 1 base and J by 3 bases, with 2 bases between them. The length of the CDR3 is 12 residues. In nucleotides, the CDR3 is TGTGCCAGTAGTATAGGAACAGATACGCAGTATTTT. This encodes CASSIGTDTQYF.

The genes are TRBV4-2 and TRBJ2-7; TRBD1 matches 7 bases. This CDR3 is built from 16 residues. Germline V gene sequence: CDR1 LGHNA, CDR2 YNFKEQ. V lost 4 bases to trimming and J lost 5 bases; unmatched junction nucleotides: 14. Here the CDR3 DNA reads TGTGCCAGCAGCCCCGGTCGAGGGGGCAGGCGGAACGAGCAGTACTTC. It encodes CASSPGRGGRRNEQYF.

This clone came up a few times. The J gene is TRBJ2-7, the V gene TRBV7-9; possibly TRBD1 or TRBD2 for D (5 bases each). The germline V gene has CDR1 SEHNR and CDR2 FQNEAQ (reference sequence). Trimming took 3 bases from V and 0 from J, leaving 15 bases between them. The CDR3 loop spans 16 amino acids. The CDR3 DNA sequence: TGTGCCAGCAGCTTTAATCCGGGGCGACTCTCCTACGAGCAGTACTTC. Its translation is CASSFNPGRLSYEQYF.

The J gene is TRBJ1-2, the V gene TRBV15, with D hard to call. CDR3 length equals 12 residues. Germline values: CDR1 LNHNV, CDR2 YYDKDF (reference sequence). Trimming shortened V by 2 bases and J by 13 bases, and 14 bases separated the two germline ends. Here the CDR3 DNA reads TGTGCCACCAGCAGACCGGACGCTTTCAGCACCTTC. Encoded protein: CATSRPDAFSTF. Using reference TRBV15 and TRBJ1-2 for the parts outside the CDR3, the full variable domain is DAMVIQNPRYQVTQFGKPVTLSCSQTLNHNVMYWYQQKSSQAPKLLFHYYDKDFNNEADTPDNFQSRRPNTSFCFLDIRSPGLGDTAMYLCATSRPDAFSTFGSGTRLTVV.

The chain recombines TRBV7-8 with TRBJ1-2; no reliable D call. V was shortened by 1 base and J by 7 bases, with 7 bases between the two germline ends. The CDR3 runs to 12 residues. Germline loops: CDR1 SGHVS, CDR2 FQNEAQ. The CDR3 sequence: CASSLGGFGYTF. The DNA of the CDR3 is TGTGCCAGCAGCTTAGGAGGGTTTGGCTACACCTTC.

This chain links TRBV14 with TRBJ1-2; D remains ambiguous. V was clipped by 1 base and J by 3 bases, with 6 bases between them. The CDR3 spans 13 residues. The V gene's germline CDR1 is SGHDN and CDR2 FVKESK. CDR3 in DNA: TGTGCCAGCAGCCAAGTCGGGCACTATGGCTACACCTTC. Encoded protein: CASSQVGHYGYTF.

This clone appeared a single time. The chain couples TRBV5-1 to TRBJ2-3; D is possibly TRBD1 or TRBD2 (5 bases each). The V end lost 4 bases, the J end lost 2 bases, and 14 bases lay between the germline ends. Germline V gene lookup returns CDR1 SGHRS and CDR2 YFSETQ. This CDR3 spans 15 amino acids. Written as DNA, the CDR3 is TGCGCCAGCAGCCCCGGGACGGAAATCACAGATACGCAGTATTTT. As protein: CASSPGTEITDTQYF.

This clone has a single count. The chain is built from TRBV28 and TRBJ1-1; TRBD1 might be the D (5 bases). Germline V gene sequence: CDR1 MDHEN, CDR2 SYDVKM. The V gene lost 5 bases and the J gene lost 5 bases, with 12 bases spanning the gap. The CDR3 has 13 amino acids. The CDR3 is CASSPGALTEAFF. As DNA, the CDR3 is TGTGCCAGCAGTCCTGGGGCCCTGACTGAAGCTTTCTTT.

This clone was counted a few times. CDR3 sequence (DNA): TGCGCCAGCAGCCAAGGCTCAGGGACGGCGGGAATTTCACCCCTCCACTTT. The encoded protein is CASSQGSGTAGISPLHF. This rearrangement joins TRBV4-1 to TRBJ1-6; a weak D match, TRBD1 (5 bases). Between the trimmed V and J ends, which lost 1 base and 9 bases, there was a span of 19 bases. From germline, CDR1 is MGHRA and CDR2 YSYEKL. The CDR3 covers 17 residues.

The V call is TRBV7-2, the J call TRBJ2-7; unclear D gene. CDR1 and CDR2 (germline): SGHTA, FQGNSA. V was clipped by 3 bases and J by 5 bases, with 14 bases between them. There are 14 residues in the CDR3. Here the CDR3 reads CASSLRPPGHEQYF. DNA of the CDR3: TGTGCCAGCAGCTTGAGACCTCCCGGACACGAGCAGTACTTC.

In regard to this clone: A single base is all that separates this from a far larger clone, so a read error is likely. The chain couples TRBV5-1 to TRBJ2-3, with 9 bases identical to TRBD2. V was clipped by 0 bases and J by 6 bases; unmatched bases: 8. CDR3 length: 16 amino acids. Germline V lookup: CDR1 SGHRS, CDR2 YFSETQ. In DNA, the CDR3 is TGCGCCAGCAGCTTGGTCGCGGGACTAGCAGGGGATACGCAGTATTTT. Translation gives CASSLVAGLAGDTQYF.

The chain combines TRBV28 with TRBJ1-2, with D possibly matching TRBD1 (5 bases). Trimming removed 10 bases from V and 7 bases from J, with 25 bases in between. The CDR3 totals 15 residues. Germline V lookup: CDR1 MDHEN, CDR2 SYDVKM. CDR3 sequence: CATRVSRGRLAGYTF. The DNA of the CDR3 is TGTGCCACCCGCGTCTCAAGGGGAAGGCTGGCTGGCTACACCTTC.

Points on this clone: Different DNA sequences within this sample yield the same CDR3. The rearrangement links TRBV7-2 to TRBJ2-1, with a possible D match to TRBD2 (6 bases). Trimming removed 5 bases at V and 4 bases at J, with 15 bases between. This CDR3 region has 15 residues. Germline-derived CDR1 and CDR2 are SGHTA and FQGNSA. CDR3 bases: TGTGCCAGCAGCCCGCAGAGGGACTCTTACAATGAGCAGTTCTTC. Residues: CASSPQRDSYNEQFF.